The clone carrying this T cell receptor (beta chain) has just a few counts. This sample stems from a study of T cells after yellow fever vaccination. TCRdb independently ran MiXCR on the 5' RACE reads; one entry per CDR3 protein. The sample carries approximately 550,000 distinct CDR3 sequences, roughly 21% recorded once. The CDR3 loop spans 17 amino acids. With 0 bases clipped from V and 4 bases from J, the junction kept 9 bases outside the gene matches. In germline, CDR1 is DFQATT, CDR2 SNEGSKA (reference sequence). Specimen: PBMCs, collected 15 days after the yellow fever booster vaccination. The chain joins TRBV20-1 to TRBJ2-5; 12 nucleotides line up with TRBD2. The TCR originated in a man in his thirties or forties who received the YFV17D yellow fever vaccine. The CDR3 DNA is TGCAGTGCTAGAGATCTTCTGACTAGCGGGAGTCGAGAGACCCAGTACTTC. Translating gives CSARDLLTSGSRETQYF.